The present entry profiles one T cell receptor (delta chain) with its context. This sample is part of a study of gamma-delta T cells after stem cell transplantation. The CDR3 runs 19 residues. V shed 3 bases and J 1 base; nucleotides not matched to a gene: 15. CDR1 is GEAIGNYY, CDR2 EKD, per germline. TCRdb re-identified clones in the RT-PCR reads via CATT. This sample has about 1,600 delta-chain clones, with about a fifth found just once. The sequenced sample consisted of gamma-delta T cells. The clonotype comes from a human donor. It is not recorded whose cells these are; they may come from a transplant donor. The V gene is TRDV2, the J gene TRDJ1, with TRDD3 matching 11 bases. In nucleotides, the CDR3 is TGTGCCTGTGACGCAGCACGGTACTGGGGGATAGACCGCACCGATAAACTCATCTTT. Protein sequence: CACDAARYWGIDRTDKLIF.